This T cell receptor beta chain was sequenced during a study of blood T cells in healthy people across ages. This clonotype occurred once. Sample-barcoded 5' priming and a J-beta primer mix drove a second PCR of about 6 to 12 cycles. TCRdb analysed the 5' RACE reads with MiXCR anew, one entry per CDR3 protein. Altogether approximately 600,000 distinct CDR3 sequences are present, roughly 50% being singletons, with the ten largest covering over 35%. This CDR3 is 16 amino acids long. CDR1 is SGHVS, CDR2 FNYEAQ, per germline. The sequenced material came from blood. This sequence originates from a man aged 60-69 years in good health. This sequence joins TRBV7-6 and TRBJ2-7, with a weak D call TRBD2 (7 bases). Gene TRBJ2-5 matches the end of the DNA better, so the J call may be wrong. CDR3 coding DNA: TGTGCCAGCAGCTTAACCAGACGGGGGGCAAGGGAGACCCAGTACTTC. Translating it yields CASSLTRRGARETQYF.